A selection of T cell receptor beta chains follows, all from one sample in a study of blood T cell repertoires in COVID-19. Using immunoSEQ multiplex PCR, the repertoire was profiled, and TCRdb retains in-frame clones only, with some absent. Of some 240,000 clones listed, 90% are singletons. The sequenced sample was peripheral blood. The receptors stem from a woman aged 55-70 years with COVID-19, enrolled during active disease. Each CDR3 is given with its conserved first and last residue. Fields, in order: V gene, D gene, clone size, J gene, CDR3 protein, CDR3 DNA. The D gene is left open where the match is weak. Expanded clones are given a class, and other clones once, few, many or no size at all.

v_gene: TRBV19; d_gene: TRBD2; abundance: -; j_gene: TRBJ2-3; CDR3aa: CASSALMTSGGPTDTQYF; CDR3nt: TGTGCCAGTAGTGCGCTAATGACTAGCGGGGGCCCCACAGATACGCAGTATTTT
v_gene: TRBV7-2; d_gene: TRBD2; abundance: -; j_gene: TRBJ2-1; CDR3aa: CASSLLAGGPYNEQFF; CDR3nt: TGTGCCAGCAGCTTGCTAGCGGGGGGCCCTTACAATGAGCAGTTCTTC
v_gene: TRBV5-1; d_gene: -; abundance: -; j_gene: TRBJ2-1; CDR3aa: CASGLGGAYNEQFF; CDR3nt: TGCGCCAGCGGGTTGGGGGGCGCCTACAATGAGCAGTTCTTC
v_gene: TRBV10-3; d_gene: -; abundance: once; j_gene: TRBJ2-3; CDR3aa: CAISGTGGISTDTQYF; CDR3nt: TGTGCCATCAGTGGTACCGGGGGAATTAGCACAGATACGCAGTATTTT
v_gene: TRBV6-5; d_gene: -; abundance: few; j_gene: TRBJ1-2; CDR3aa: CASSPDSIYGYTF; CDR3nt: TGTGCCAGCAGTCCAGACAGTATATATGGCTACACCTTC
v_gene: TRBV25-1; d_gene: TRBD1; abundance: -; j_gene: TRBJ1-2; CDR3aa: CASSSTGYGYTF; CDR3nt: TGTGCCAGCTCCTCGACAGGGTATGGCTACACCTTC
v_gene: TRBV6-6; d_gene: TRBD2; abundance: -; j_gene: TRBJ2-5; CDR3aa: CASIGAGVTETQYF; CDR3nt: TGTGCCAGCATCGGAGCGGGGGTTACGGAGACCCAGTACTTC
v_gene: TRBV4-3; d_gene: TRBD1; abundance: -; j_gene: TRBJ2-1; CDR3aa: CASSQNLLTGAGEQFF; CDR3nt: TGCGCCAGCAGCCAGAACCTTTTGACAGGGGCTGGTGAGCAGTTCTTC
v_gene: TRBV4-3; d_gene: TRBD2; abundance: -; j_gene: TRBJ2-3; CDR3aa: CASSQDSGGPTDTQYF; CDR3nt: TGCGCCAGCAGCCAAGACAGCGGGGGCCCCACAGATACGCAGTATTTT
v_gene: TRBV7-2; d_gene: -; abundance: -; j_gene: TRBJ1-1; CDR3aa: CASSFGMLNTEAFF; CDR3nt: TGTGCCAGCAGCTTTGGCATGTTGAACACTGAAGCTTTCTTT
v_gene: TRBV5-1; d_gene: -; abundance: -; j_gene: TRBJ2-2; CDR3aa: CASSLGRTGELFF; CDR3nt: TGCGCCAGCAGCTTGGGCCGGACCGGGGAGCTGTTTTTT
v_gene: TRBV6-2/TRBV6-3; d_gene: TRBD2; abundance: -; j_gene: TRBJ2-3; CDR3aa: CASSYSTSGGASTTDTQYF; CDR3nt: TGTGCCAGCAGTTACTCGACTAGCGGGGGGGCCTCTACCACAGATACGCAGTATTTT
v_gene: TRBV10-3; d_gene: -; abundance: -; j_gene: TRBJ1-5; CDR3aa: CAISDQQGTNQPQHF; CDR3nt: TGTGCCATCAGTGATCAACAGGGTACTAATCAGCCCCAGCATTTT
v_gene: TRBV7-2; d_gene: TRBD1; abundance: -; j_gene: TRBJ1-1; CDR3aa: CASSITGASTEAFF; CDR3nt: TGTGCCAGCAGCATAACAGGGGCTAGCACTGAAGCTTTCTTT
v_gene: TRBV5-1; d_gene: -; abundance: few; j_gene: TRBJ1-1; CDR3aa: CASSLDGRAFF; CDR3nt: TGCGCCAGCAGCTTGGACGGGAGAGCTTTCTTT
v_gene: TRBV29-1; d_gene: TRBD2; abundance: -; j_gene: TRBJ2-3; CDR3aa: CSVGEAGGPADTQYF; CDR3nt: TGCAGCGTTGGGGAAGCGGGGGGGCCAGCAGATACGCAGTATTTT
v_gene: TRBV7-2; d_gene: -; abundance: -; j_gene: TRBJ2-5; CDR3aa: CASSLGSSGLETQYF; CDR3nt: TGTGCCAGCAGCTTAGGATCTTCTGGGCTAGAGACCCAGTACTTC
v_gene: TRBV19; d_gene: -; abundance: once; j_gene: TRBJ1-1; CDR3aa: CASSIAGRPDRTDGTFF; CDR3nt: TGTGCCAGTAGTATAGCGGGGCGACCAGATAGGACAGATGGAACTTTCTTT
v_gene: TRBV18; d_gene: -; abundance: -; j_gene: TRBJ2-2; CDR3aa: CASSQGVNTGELFF; CDR3nt: TGTGCCAGCTCACAGGGGGTGAACACCGGGGAGCTGTTTTTT
v_gene: TRBV15; d_gene: TRBD1; abundance: -; j_gene: TRBJ1-1; CDR3aa: CATSSGDRVTEAFF; CDR3nt: TGTGCCACCAGCAGTGGCGACAGGGTAACTGAAGCTTTCTTT
v_gene: TRBV27; d_gene: TRBD1; abundance: -; j_gene: TRBJ1-2; CDR3aa: CASSFRVGQGYGYTF; CDR3nt: TGTGCCAGCAGTTTCCGGGTTGGACAGGGCTATGGCTACACCTTC
v_gene: TRBV7-6; d_gene: -; abundance: -; j_gene: TRBJ2-5; CDR3aa: CASSFTAQETQYF; CDR3nt: TGTGCCAGCAGCTTTACAGCCCAAGAGACCCAGTACTTC
v_gene: TRBV6-2/TRBV6-3; d_gene: -; abundance: -; j_gene: TRBJ1-5; CDR3aa: CASSLTWSGQPQHF; CDR3nt: TGTGCCAGCAGCCTTACTTGGAGTGGTCAGCCCCAGCATTTT
v_gene: TRBV19; d_gene: TRBD1; abundance: -; j_gene: TRBJ2-7; CDR3aa: CASSPRDSSYEQYF; CDR3nt: TGTGCCAGTAGTCCCCGGGACAGCTCCTACGAGCAGTACTTC
v_gene: TRBV9; d_gene: -; abundance: few; j_gene: TRBJ1-2; CDR3aa: CASSVARGRGANYGYTF; CDR3nt: TGTGCCAGCAGCGTGGCTAGGGGCAGGGGAGCTAACTATGGCTACACCTTC
v_gene: TRBV10-3; d_gene: -; abundance: -; j_gene: TRBJ1-4; CDR3aa: CAIRAEQGENEKLFF; CDR3nt: TGTGCCATCAGGGCTGAACAGGGAGAGAATGAAAAACTGTTTTTT
v_gene: TRBV4-3; d_gene: -; abundance: -; j_gene: TRBJ1-6; CDR3aa: CASSQDRGGMGSPLHF; CDR3nt: TGCGCCAGCAGCCAAGACCGTGGCGGGATGGGATCACCCCTCCACTTT
v_gene: TRBV7-6; d_gene: -; abundance: few; j_gene: TRBJ1-2; CDR3aa: CASSLGTPPNYGYTF; CDR3nt: TGTGCCAGCAGCTTAGGGACACCGCCTAACTATGGCTACACCTTC
v_gene: TRBV4-1; d_gene: -; abundance: -; j_gene: TRBJ1-2; CDR3aa: CASSREGTIYGYTF; CDR3nt: TGCGCCAGCAGCCGGGAGGGGACAATCTATGGCTACACCTTC
v_gene: TRBV7-2; d_gene: TRBD1; abundance: -; j_gene: TRBJ1-6; CDR3aa: CASSLRQGTGSPLHF; CDR3nt: TGTGCCAGCAGCCTTCGACAGGGGACAGGCTCACCCCTCCACTTT
v_gene: TRBV3-1/TRBV3-2; d_gene: -; abundance: -; j_gene: TRBJ1-2; CDR3aa: CASSQTRGSYGYTF; CDR3nt: TGTGCCAGCAGCCAAACCAGGGGCAGCTATGGCTACACCTTC
v_gene: TRBV6-4; d_gene: -; abundance: -; j_gene: TRBJ2-2; CDR3aa: CASSDRGGATGELFF; CDR3nt: TGTGCCAGCAGTGACAGGGGGGGAGCGACCGGGGAGCTGTTTTTT
v_gene: TRBV6-5; d_gene: -; abundance: -; j_gene: TRBJ2-5; CDR3aa: CASSYLFQGGQETQYF; CDR3nt: TGTGCCAGCAGTTACCTTTTTCAGGGTGGCCAAGAGACCCAGTACTTC
v_gene: TRBV5-5; d_gene: TRBD1; abundance: once; j_gene: TRBJ1-3; CDR3aa: CASSLIGQVENTIYF; CDR3nt: TGTGCCAGCAGCTTGATCGGACAGGTGGAAAACACCATATATTTT
v_gene: TRBV3-1/TRBV3-2; d_gene: -; abundance: -; j_gene: TRBJ1-2; CDR3aa: CASSNVGVGYTF; CDR3nt: TGTGCCAGCAGTAATGTAGGGGTTGGCTACACCTTC
v_gene: TRBV7-9; d_gene: -; abundance: -; j_gene: TRBJ1-1; CDR3aa: CASSLSYQDTEAFF; CDR3nt: TGTGCCAGCAGTTTGTCTTACCAGGACACTGAAGCTTTCTTT
v_gene: TRBV5-6; d_gene: TRBD1; abundance: -; j_gene: TRBJ2-7; CDR3aa: CASSFWPTGAYEQYF; CDR3nt: TGTGCCAGCAGCTTCTGGCCGACAGGGGCCTACGAGCAGTACTTC
v_gene: TRBV19; d_gene: -; abundance: -; j_gene: TRBJ1-2; CDR3aa: CATTQGIAYGYTF; CDR3nt: TGTGCCACCACTCAGGGGATCGCCTATGGCTACACCTTC
v_gene: TRBV7-3; d_gene: -; abundance: -; j_gene: TRBJ1-3; CDR3aa: CASSLMAGAGNTIYF; CDR3nt: TGTGCCAGCAGCTTAATGGCAGGGGCTGGAAACACCATATATTTT
v_gene: TRBV4-3; d_gene: -; abundance: -; j_gene: TRBJ2-7; CDR3aa: CASSQDRGTYAYEQYF; CDR3nt: TGCGCCAGCAGCCAAGATCGAGGGACTTATGCCTACGAGCAGTACTTC
v_gene: TRBV5-4; d_gene: -; abundance: few; j_gene: TRBJ1-3; CDR3aa: CASSFGHFGNTIYF; CDR3nt: TGTGCCAGCAGTTTTGGACACTTTGGAAACACCATATATTTT
v_gene: TRBV2; d_gene: TRBD1; abundance: few; j_gene: TRBJ1-6; CDR3aa: CASRQGAWSYNSPLHF; CDR3nt: TGTGCCAGCAGGCAGGGGGCTTGGTCCTATAATTCACCCCTCCACTTT
v_gene: TRBV7-2; d_gene: -; abundance: once; j_gene: TRBJ2-7; CDR3aa: CASSLTGSRNEQYF; CDR3nt: TGTGCCAGCAGCTTAACAGGGTCCAGAAACGAGCAGTACTTC
v_gene: TRBV5-1; d_gene: -; abundance: -; j_gene: TRBJ2-3; CDR3aa: CASSLEGHSTDTQYF; CDR3nt: TGCGCCAGCAGCTTGGAAGGACATAGCACAGATACGCAGTATTTT